This section outlines one TCR beta chain sequence together with its context. Its antigen is not identified. The data derive from a study of T cell repertoires in cytomegalovirus infection. The wider study: Through public TCR beta signatures, both CMV infection and matching HLA type were indicated.

TCRdb reprocessed the reads via MiXCR and lists one record per CDR3 protein. This sample yields over 85,000 distinct CDR3 sequences, of which 15% to 20% are seen a single time; 8% belongs to the top ten. Looked up from germline, CDR1 is MNHGY and CDR2 is SAAAGT. The CDR3 is 18 amino acids. V lost 4 bases, J lost 4 bases, and 13 bases stayed unmatched. Overall study findings and caveats: Adding up the frequency of public TCR beta families identified people who carried CMV plus the relevant HLA. HLA-C-restricted CMV clonotypes gave the most frequent clonotype in two of eight donors.

Sequencing was performed on PBMCs. This receptor was obtained from a human donor in good health (CMV status not recorded). Some clones in this sample may be carry-over from other donors' samples. The chain recombines TRBV6-8 with TRBJ2-5, with 12 bases aligning to TRBD1. The CDR3 loop is CASSSRDRGHRFRETQYF. The CDR3 nucleotides read TGTGCCAGCAGTTCCCGGGACAGGGGGCATCGTTTTCGAGAGACCCAGTACTTC.